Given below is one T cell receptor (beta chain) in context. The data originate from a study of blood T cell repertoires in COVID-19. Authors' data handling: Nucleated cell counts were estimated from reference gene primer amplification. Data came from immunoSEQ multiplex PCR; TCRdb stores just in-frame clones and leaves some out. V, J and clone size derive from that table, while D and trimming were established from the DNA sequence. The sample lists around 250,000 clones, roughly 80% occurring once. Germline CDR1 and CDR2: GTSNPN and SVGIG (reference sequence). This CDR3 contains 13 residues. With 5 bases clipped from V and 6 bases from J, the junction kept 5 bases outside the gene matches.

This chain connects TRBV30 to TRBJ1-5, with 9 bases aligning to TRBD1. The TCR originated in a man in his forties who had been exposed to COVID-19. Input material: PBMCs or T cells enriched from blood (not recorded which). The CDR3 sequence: CAWGQGKIQPQHF. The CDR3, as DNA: TGTGCCTGGGGACAGGGGAAGATTCAGCCCCAGCATTTT. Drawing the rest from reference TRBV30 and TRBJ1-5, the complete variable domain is SQTIHQWPATLVQPVGSPLSLECTVEGTSNPNLYWYRQAAGRGLQLLFYSVGIGQISSEVPQNLSASRPQDRQFILSSKKLLLSDSGFYLCAWGQGKIQPQHFGDGTRLSIL.